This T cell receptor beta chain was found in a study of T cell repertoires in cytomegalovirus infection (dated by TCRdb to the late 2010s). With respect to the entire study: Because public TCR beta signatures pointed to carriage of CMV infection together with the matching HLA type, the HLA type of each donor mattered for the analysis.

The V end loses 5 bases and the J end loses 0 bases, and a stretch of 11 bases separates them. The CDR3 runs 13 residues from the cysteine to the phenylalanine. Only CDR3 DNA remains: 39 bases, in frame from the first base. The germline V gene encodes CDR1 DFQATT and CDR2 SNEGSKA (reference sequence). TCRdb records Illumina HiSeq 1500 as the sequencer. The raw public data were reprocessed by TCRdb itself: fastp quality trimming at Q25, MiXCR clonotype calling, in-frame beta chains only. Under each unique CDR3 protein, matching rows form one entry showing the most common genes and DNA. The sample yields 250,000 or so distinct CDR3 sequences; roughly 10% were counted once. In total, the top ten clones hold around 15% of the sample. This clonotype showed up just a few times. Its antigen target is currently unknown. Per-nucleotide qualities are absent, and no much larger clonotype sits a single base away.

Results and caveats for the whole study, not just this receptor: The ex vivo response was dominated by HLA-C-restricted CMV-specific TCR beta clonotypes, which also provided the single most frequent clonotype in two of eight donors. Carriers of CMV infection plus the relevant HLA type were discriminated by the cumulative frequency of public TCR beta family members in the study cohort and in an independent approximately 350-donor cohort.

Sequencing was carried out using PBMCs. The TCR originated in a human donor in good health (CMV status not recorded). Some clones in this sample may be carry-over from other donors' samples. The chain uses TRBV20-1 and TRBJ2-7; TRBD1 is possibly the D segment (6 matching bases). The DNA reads TGCAGTGCTCCAGGGACACCCTCCTACGAGCAGTACTTC. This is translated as CSAPGTPSYEQYF.